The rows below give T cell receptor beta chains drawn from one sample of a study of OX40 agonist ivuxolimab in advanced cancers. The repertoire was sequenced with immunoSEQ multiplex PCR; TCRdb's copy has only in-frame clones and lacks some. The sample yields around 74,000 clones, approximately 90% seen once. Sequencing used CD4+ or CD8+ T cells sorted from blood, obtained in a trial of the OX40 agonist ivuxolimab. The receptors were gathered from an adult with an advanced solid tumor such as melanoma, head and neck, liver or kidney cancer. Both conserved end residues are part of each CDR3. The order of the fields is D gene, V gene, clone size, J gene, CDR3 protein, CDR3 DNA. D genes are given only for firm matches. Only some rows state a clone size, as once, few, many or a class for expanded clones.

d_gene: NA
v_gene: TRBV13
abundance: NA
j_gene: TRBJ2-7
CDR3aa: CASSSRGWREQYF
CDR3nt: TGTGCCAGCAGCTCTCGAGGATGGCGCGAGCAGTACTTC

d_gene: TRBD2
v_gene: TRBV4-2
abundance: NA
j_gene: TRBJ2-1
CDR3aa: CASSPHLADNEQFF
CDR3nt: TGTGCCAGCAGCCCCCACCTAGCGGACAATGAGCAGTTCTTC

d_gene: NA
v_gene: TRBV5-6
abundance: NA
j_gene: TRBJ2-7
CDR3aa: CASSLLTDYEQYF
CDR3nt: TGTGCCAGCAGCTTGTTGACAGACTACGAGCAGTACTTC

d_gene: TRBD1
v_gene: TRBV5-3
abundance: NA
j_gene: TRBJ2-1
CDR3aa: CARSSPTGQSSYNEQFF
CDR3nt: TGTGCCAGAAGCTCACCCACGGGACAGAGCTCCTACAATGAGCAGTTCTTC

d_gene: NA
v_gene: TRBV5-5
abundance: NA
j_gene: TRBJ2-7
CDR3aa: CASSLEQPYEQYF
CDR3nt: TGTGCCAGCAGCTTGGAACAGCCCTACGAGCAGTACTTC

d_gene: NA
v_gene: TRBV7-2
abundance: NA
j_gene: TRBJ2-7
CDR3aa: CASSPPSYEQYF
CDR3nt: TGTGCCAGCAGCCCCCCCTCCTACGAGCAGTACTTC

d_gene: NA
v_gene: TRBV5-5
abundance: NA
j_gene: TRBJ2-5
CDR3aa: CASSLGLQETQYF
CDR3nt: TGTGCCAGCAGCTTGGGACTCCAAGAGACCCAGTACTTC

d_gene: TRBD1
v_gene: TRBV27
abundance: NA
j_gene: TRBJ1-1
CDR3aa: CASSSGGTGYTEAFF
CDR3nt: TGTGCCAGCAGTTCAGGCGGGACAGGGTACACTGAAGCTTTCTTT

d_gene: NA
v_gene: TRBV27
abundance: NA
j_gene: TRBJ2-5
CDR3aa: CASSPAGVETQYF
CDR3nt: TGTGCCAGCAGCCCGGCCGGGGTGGAGACCCAGTACTTC

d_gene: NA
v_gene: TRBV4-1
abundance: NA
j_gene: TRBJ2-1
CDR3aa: CASSLSSVGYNEQFF
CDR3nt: TGCGCCAGCAGCCTCTCTAGCGTTGGCTACAATGAGCAGTTCTTC

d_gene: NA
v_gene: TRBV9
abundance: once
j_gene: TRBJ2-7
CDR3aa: CASSPPAAHEQYF
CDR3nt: TGTGCCAGCAGCCCCCCGGCGGCCCACGAGCAGTACTTC

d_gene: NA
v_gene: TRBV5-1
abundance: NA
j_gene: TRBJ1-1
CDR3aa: CASSYPGGGITEAFF
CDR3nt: TGCGCCAGCAGCTACCCTGGGGGAGGGATCACTGAAGCTTTCTTT

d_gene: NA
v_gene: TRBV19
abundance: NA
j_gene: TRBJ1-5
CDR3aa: CASIPTWGSGNQPQHF
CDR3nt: TGTGCCAGTATCCCCACCTGGGGGAGTGGCAATCAGCCCCAGCATTTT

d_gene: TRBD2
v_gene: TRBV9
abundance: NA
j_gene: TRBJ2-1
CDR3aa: CASSVTSGGSAHSYNEQFF
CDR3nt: TGTGCCAGCAGCGTAACTAGCGGGGGGTCCGCCCACTCCTACAATGAGCAGTTCTTC

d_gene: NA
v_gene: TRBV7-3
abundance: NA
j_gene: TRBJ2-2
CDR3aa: CASSPPGVGAGELFF
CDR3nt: TGTGCCAGCAGCCCCCCGGGGGTGGGGGCCGGGGAGCTGTTTTTT

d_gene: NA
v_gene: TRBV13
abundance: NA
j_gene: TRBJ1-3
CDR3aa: CASSLGQGYGNTIYF
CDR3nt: TGTGCCAGCAGCTTAGGGCAGGGTTATGGAAACACCATATATTTT

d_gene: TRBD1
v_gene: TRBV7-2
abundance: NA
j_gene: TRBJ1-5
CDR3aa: CASSLAGQVNQPQHF
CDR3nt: TGTGCCAGCAGCCTCGCCGGACAGGTCAATCAGCCCCAGCATTTT

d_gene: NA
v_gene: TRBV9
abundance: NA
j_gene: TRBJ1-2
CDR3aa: CASSSPDSFNYGYTF
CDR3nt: TGTGCCAGCAGCTCCCCGGACAGTTTTAACTATGGCTACACCTTC

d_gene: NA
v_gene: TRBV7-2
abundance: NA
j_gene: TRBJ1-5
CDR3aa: CASSYADRGTPTSNQPQHF
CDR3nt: TGTGCCAGCAGCTACGCCGACCGGGGGACGCCTACTAGCAATCAGCCCCAGCATTTT

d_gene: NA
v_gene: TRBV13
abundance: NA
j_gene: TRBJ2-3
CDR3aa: CASSSGPLADTQYF
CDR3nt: TGTGCCAGCAGCTCCGGCCCCCTGGCAGATACGCAGTATTTT

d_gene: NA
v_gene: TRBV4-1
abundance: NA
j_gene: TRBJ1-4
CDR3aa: CASSQDTNSENEKLFF
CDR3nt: TGCGCCAGCAGCCAAGATACAAACAGCGAGAATGAAAAACTGTTTTTT

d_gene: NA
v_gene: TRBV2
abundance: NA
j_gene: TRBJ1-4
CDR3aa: CASSDEAANEKLFF
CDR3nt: TGTGCCAGCAGTGATGAGGCGGCAAATGAAAAACTGTTTTTT